These 25 T cell receptor beta chains were sequenced from one sample in a study of blood T cell repertoires in COVID-19. Assay: immunoSEQ multiplex PCR; the TCRdb copy retains only in-frame clones and omits some. In the table there are around 220,000 clones, 84% of which are singletons. Sequenced: peripheral blood. All receptors come from a woman of 80 years or more with COVID-19, enrolled during active disease.

J is TRBJ2-1 and V is TRBV24-1, with 14 positions matching TRBD2. This CDR3 region has 16 residues. Trimming at V came to 4 bases and at J to 12 bases, leaving 10 bases not matched to a gene. Germline V gene sequence: CDR1 KGHDR, CDR2 SFDVKD. CDR3 sequence: CATSDPSPGTSGGQFF. CDR3 nucleotide sequence: TGTGCCACCAGTGACCCAAGTCCCGGGACTAGCGGGGGGCAGTTCTTC.

The chain carries TRBV5-4 and TRBJ2-1, with 7 bases aligning to TRBD1. This CDR3 is 15 amino acids long. With 3 bases clipped from V and 0 bases from J, the junction kept 3 bases outside the gene matches. Per germline, CDR1 SGHNT and CDR2 YYREEE (reference sequence). The CDR3 sequence: CASSYPGGSYNEQFF. CDR3 coding DNA: TGTGCCAGCAGCTACCCAGGGGGCTCCTACAATGAGCAGTTCTTC.

This chain connects TRBV6-1 to TRBJ2-7; weak D call: TRBD1 (5 bases). This CDR3 has 15 residues. Germline V CDR1 and CDR2: MNHNS, SASEGT. The germline V and J ends were trimmed by 3 bases and 5 bases, with 17 bases remaining between them. The CDR3 DNA is TGTGCCAGCAGTGATCAGGGATATTCTCACAACGAGCAGTACTTC. Translated: CASSDQGYSHNEQYF.

In this sample, this clone turned up a few times. This rearrangement joins TRBV5-6 to TRBJ1-5; D remains unclear. The germline V gene encodes CDR1 SGHDT and CDR2 YYEEEE. The CDR3 loop spans 14 amino acids. The V gene lost 2 bases and the J gene lost 4 bases, with 10 bases spanning the gap. This CDR3 reads CASSLRGPNQPQHF. The CDR3 coding sequence is TGTGCCAGCAGCTTACGCGGTCCTAATCAGCCCCAGCATTTT.

The V and J genes are TRBV7-3 and TRBJ1-1; maybe TRBD1 (6 bases). The V gene's germline CDR1 is SGHTA and CDR2 FQGTGA. Deletions cut 1 base from V and 11 bases from J, with 11 bases between. The CDR3 loop spans 12 amino acids. This CDR3 is CASSLRGGEAFF. The CDR3 DNA sequence: TGTGCCAGCAGCTTAAGAGGGGGGGAGGCTTTCTTT.

The J gene is TRBJ1-1, the V gene TRBV19; weak D call: TRBD1 (6 bases). V gave up 8 bases and J gave up 6 bases, with 7 bases separating them. Germline-derived CDR1 and CDR2 are LNHDA and SQIVND (reference sequence). The CDR3 is 10 amino acids. The CDR3 sequence is CASGTPEAFF. DNA for the CDR3: TGTGCCAGTGGGACACCTGAAGCTTTCTTT.

The rearrangement joins TRBV24-1 to TRBJ2-2, with TRBD1 identical over 8 bases. The CDR3 contains 14 residues. Trimming removed 5 bases from V and 4 bases from J; junction bases left unmatched: 2. Germline V gives CDR1 KGHDR, CDR2 SFDVKD. Here the CDR3 reads CATSGTGLTGELFF. Here the CDR3 DNA reads TGTGCCACCAGTGGGACAGGGCTCACCGGGGAGCTGTTTTTT.

This chain connects TRBV2 to TRBJ2-3; 9 nucleotides match TRBD2. J gave up 0 bases and V 7 bases, and 14 bases lay outside the gene matches. Germline assignment: CDR1 SNHLY and CDR2 FYNNEI. The CDR3 covers 18 residues. As DNA, the CDR3 is TGTGCCAGCAAAGGGCCCCCAAGCGGGGGGCCTAGCACAGATACGCAGTATTTT. Protein sequence: CASKGPPSGGPSTDTQYF.

V and J are TRBV2 and TRBJ1-2; possible D gene TRBD1, 6 bases. Trimming removed 1 base at V and 7 bases at J, with 10 bases between. This CDR3 contains 13 residues. Per the germline V gene, CDR1 is SNHLY and CDR2 is FYNNEI. The CDR3 sequence: CASSEVGARGYTF. In DNA form, the CDR3 reads TGTGCCAGCAGTGAAGTGGGGGCGCGTGGCTACACCTTC.

The chain recombines TRBV3-1 (or the pseudogene TRBV3-2) with TRBJ1-2; TRBD1 matches at 9 bases. Unmatched junction bases numbered 10, after V lost 4 bases and J lost 4 bases. CDR1 LGHDT and CDR2 YNNKEL come from the germline V gene (reference sequence). CDR3 length equals 16 residues. This chain's CDR3 is CASSRPRDRVIYGYTF. For the CDR3, the DNA is TGTGCCAGCAGCCGACCCCGGGACAGGGTGATCTATGGCTACACCTTC.

V and J are TRBV2 and TRBJ1-1; 7 bases are a match to TRBD1. Germline loops: CDR1 SNHLY, CDR2 FYNNEI. Trimming cost V 3 bases and J 4 bases; bases outside gene matches: 5. This CDR3 is built from 14 residues. In nucleotides, the CDR3 is TGTGCCAGCAGTGACACAGGGGCCTTCACTGAAGCTTTCTTT. Protein sequence: CASSDTGAFTEAFF.

This clone appeared a single time. The J gene is TRBJ2-1, the V gene TRBV28, with 11 bases matching TRBD1. Looked up from germline, CDR1 is MDHEN and CDR2 is SYDVKM. CDR3 size: 15 residues. The J segment lost 4 bases and the V segment lost 5 bases, leaving 4 bases of the junction unmatched. The CDR3 loop is CASSGQGAGYNEQFF. The DNA for the CDR3 is TGTGCCAGCAGTGGACAGGGGGCTGGTTACAATGAGCAGTTCTTC.

The chain combines TRBV28 with TRBJ1-1; possible D gene TRBD1, 6 bases. Germline values: CDR1 MDHEN, CDR2 SYDVKM. V was clipped by 10 bases and J by 2 bases, with 17 bases between them. This CDR3 contains 14 residues. This CDR3 is CAIILTGSNTEAFF. CDR3 nucleotides: TGTGCCATCATTTTGACAGGTTCTAACACTGAAGCTTTCTTT.

This rearrangement joins TRBV5-1 to TRBJ1-1; D might be TRBD1 (6 bases). This CDR3 contains 16 residues. The V gene lost 5 bases and the J gene lost 0 bases, with 17 bases spanning the gap. The germline V gene encodes CDR1 SGHRS and CDR2 YFSETQ. As DNA, the CDR3 is TGCGCCAGCAGTCCCCAACAGGGAATAATGAACACTGAAGCTTTCTTT. Translated, it gives CASSPQQGIMNTEAFF.

V usage is TRBV25-1 and J usage is TRBJ2-3; TRBD1 aligns across 9 bases. The CDR3 runs 15 residues. CDR1 MGHDK and CDR2 SYGVNS come from the germline V gene. The J segment lost 1 base and the V segment lost 6 bases, leaving 5 bases of the junction unmatched. The CDR3 nucleotides read TGTGCCAGCAGGGACAGGGGCACCCGCACAGATACGCAGTATTTT. Amino acids: CASRDRGTRTDTQYF.

This sequence joins TRBV5-5 and TRBJ2-2; tentative D call: TRBD2 (6 bases). From germline, CDR1 is SGHKS and CDR2 YYEKEE (reference sequence). Trimming took 4 bases from V and 3 from J, leaving 16 bases between them. The CDR3 has 16 amino acids. In DNA, the CDR3 is TGTGCCAGCAGCCCGGCCCCGGGGGTGGACACCGGGGAGCTGTTTTTT. Translation gives CASSPAPGVDTGELFF.

DNA for the CDR3: TGTGCCACCAGGCAGGGTCCTTCCTACGAGCAGTACTTC. The encoded protein is CATRQGPSYEQYF. The chain carries TRBV6-5 and TRBJ2-7, with a tentative D call TRBD1 (5 bases). Germline V gene sequence: CDR1 MNHEY, CDR2 SVGAGI. V lost 10 bases to trimming and J lost 1 base, with 14 bases between them. This CDR3 spans 13 amino acids.

The chain has TRBV5-1 and TRBJ2-1; 8 bases align to TRBD1. Per the germline V gene, CDR1 is SGHRS and CDR2 is YFSETQ. V was pared by 2 bases and J by 7 bases, with 5 bases of the junction left unmatched. The CDR3 has 14 residues. CDR3 in DNA: TGCGCCAGCAGCTTTCGGACAGGGAGAAATGAGCAGTTCTTC. Translated: CASSFRTGRNEQFF.

This clone was recorded a few times. This chain connects TRBV5-1 to TRBJ2-7, with no clear D. Germline-derived CDR1 and CDR2 are SGHRS and YFSETQ. The V end was cut by 7 bases, the J end by 0 bases, with 11 bases between. The CDR3 spans 13 residues. The CDR3: CASSFQASYEQYF. The DNA of the CDR3 is TGCGCCAGCTCCTTCCAGGCCTCCTACGAGCAGTACTTC.

This clone was detected once. The chain links TRBV2 to TRBJ2-1, with 16 bases that match TRBD2. V dropped 7 bases and J dropped 1; count of bases not matched to a gene: 7. CDR3 length: 18 amino acids. Germline lookup yields CDR1 SNHLY and CDR2 FYNNEI. The CDR3 sequence: CASIPGLAGGPSYNEQFF. CDR3 bases: TGTGCCAGCATACCGGGACTAGCGGGAGGGCCTTCCTACAATGAGCAGTTCTTC.

This chain connects TRBV19 to TRBJ2-2; D is unresolved. V was clipped by 1 base and J by 6 bases, with 9 bases between them. CDR3 length: 14 amino acids. Germline V gives CDR1 LNHDA, CDR2 SQIVND (reference sequence). This chain's CDR3 is CASSIGFEAGELFF. As DNA, the CDR3 is TGTGCCAGTAGTATAGGATTTGAGGCCGGGGAGCTGTTTTTT. The variable domain in full, with the rest retrieved from reference TRBV19 and TRBJ2-2, is DGGITQSPKYLFRKEGQNVTLSCEQNLNHDAMYWYRQDPGQGLRLIYYSQIVNDFQKGDIAEGYSVSREKKESFPLTVTSAQKNPTAFYLCASSIGFEAGELFFGEGSRLTVL.

The rearrangement joins TRBV19 to TRBJ2-7, with 8 positions matching TRBD1. Germline trimming cut 3 bases from V and 4 bases from J; bases unmatched to any gene: 5. Germline-derived CDR1 and CDR2 are LNHDA and SQIVND (reference sequence). CDR3 length equals 14 residues. CDR3 residues: CASSITGGEYEQYF. As DNA, the CDR3 is TGTGCCAGTAGTATTACAGGGGGAGAATACGAGCAGTACTTC.

The chain has TRBV12-3 or TRBV12-4 and TRBJ2-1, with D perhaps TRBD2 (5 bases). V gave up 8 bases and J gave up 6 bases, with 14 bases separating them. The CDR3 has 13 amino acids. The CDR3 sequence is CASLQLVSNEQFF. Here the CDR3 DNA reads TGTGCCAGCTTGCAACTAGTGTCCAATGAGCAGTTCTTC.

As DNA, the CDR3 is TGCAGCGCCTCCGGGACAGAAGAGACCCAGTACTTC. Its protein is CSASGTEETQYF. The chain is built from TRBV29-1 and TRBJ2-5; 7 nucleotides align to TRBD1. The germline CDR1 and CDR2 sequences are SQVTM and ANQGSEA. Trimming cost V 7 bases and J 3 bases; bases outside gene matches: 5. This CDR3 is built from 12 residues.

The chain combines TRBV7-6 with TRBJ2-7, with no clear D. Looked up from germline, CDR1 is SGHVS and CDR2 is FNYEAQ. This CDR3 has 16 residues. The ends were cut back, 0 bases at V and 1 base at J, with 13 bases in the middle. CDR3 in DNA: TGTGCCAGCAGCTTAGCTGCAGGTTCGATGTCCTACGAGCAGTACTTC. It yields the protein CASSLAAGSMSYEQYF.